This T cell receptor (beta chain) stems from a study of cytomegalovirus exposure and HLA in healthy donors. On the study more broadly: Unique TCR beta sequences numbering 120 million or so came from roughly 180 million T cells in an earlier analysis. General study results and limits: In vitro data verified a few CMV-associated chains as specific for CMV antigens. Listed as cytomegalovirus-associated were over 150 TCR beta chains. As was reported, the classifier diagnosed cytomegalovirus status with high specificity and sensitivity.

In the PCR, 60 Vbeta and 13 Jbeta primers were used. Measured with immunoSEQ multiplex PCR; TCRdb has only the in-frame clones, and not every one. The data hold under 300,000 clones, with 86% observed a single time. The germline V gene has CDR1 SGDLS and CDR2 YYNGEE. The length of the CDR3 is 15 residues. Losses at the gene ends were 0 bases for V and 4 bases for J; bases not matched to a gene: 3. This clone is a singleton in its sample. The target antigen is unknown. The chain joins TRBV9 to TRBJ2-1; 8 positions agree with TRBD2. The receptor's source is a man aged 35 to 55 in good health and CMV-seropositive. Material: PBMCs. The CDR3 is CASSVGSGGYNEQFF. CDR3 DNA sequence: TGTGCCAGCAGCGTAGGCAGCGGGGGTTACAATGAGCAGTTCTTC.